This T cell receptor beta chain originates from a study of OX40 agonist ivuxolimab in advanced cancers. Turning to the overall study: Ivuxolimab was an agonistic, fully human IgG2 monoclonal antibody directed against OX40 (CD134), a costimulatory receptor. Intravenous ivuxolimab was administered to patients every 2 weeks at six dose levels: 0.01, 0.1, 0.3, 1.5, 3 and 10 mg/kg. Of the roughly 50 dose-escalation patients, hepatocellular carcinoma was present in approximately 20, melanoma in approximately 15, renal cell carcinoma in 9 and head and neck cancer in 9. In the dose-escalation cohort, 70% to 90% of patients were male, and the mean age was approximately 60 years with a range of roughly 20 to 80. Patients were allowed to have had prior anti-PD-1, anti-PD-L1 or anti-CTLA-4 therapy, and 40% of the dose-escalation patients had previously received checkpoint inhibitors. Three dose-escalation patients achieved partial responses, one with hepatocellular carcinoma and two with cutaneous melanoma. The point of sequencing TCRbeta in the periphery was to test whether ivuxolimab changed TCR sequence diversity and drove clonal T-cell expansion. The paper reports the monotherapy dose-escalation portion (N ≈ 50 patients) of the phase I ivuxolimab trial. Overall study results and their limits: In partial responders in the 0.1-3.0 mg/kg groups, normalized peripheral clonal expansion was found to be among the lowest, especially among CD8+ T cells. After ivuxolimab, CD8+ T cells had more expanded clones than CD4+ T cells on average. Clonal expansion of both CD4+ and CD8+ blood T cells was observed from baseline to week 6 at doses 0.1 to 3.0 mg/kg. Low levels of normalized T-cell clonal expansion were also seen in some patients who did not respond. Which antigens the clonally expanded peripheral T cells were specific for was not determined.

Genomic DNA was extracted from sorted cells for sequencing of the TCRbeta CDR3 region. TCRbeta CDR3 regions were sequenced using the immunoSEQ Assay. The table was pulled from immuneACCESS by TCRdb, which kept in-frame rearrangements only. Such tables lose some clones; where checked, under half of the loss comes from unresolved V genes, and the rest has no known cause. This sample has 65,000 to 80,000 clones in its table, and around 93% of those were observed once. The top ten clones comprise 11% of the sample. The cysteine opens and the phenylalanine closes a CDR3 of 16 amino acids. The CDR3 DNA has 48 bases and is translated from base 1. V is trimmed back by 1 base and J by 1 base, and the junction contains 1 base that no gene match accounts for. CDR1 and CDR2 (KGHSH, LQKENI) derive from the germline V gene. The trial excluded patients who had a history of autoimmune disease or who were on systemic immunosuppression. Peripheral blood for TCR sequencing was collected from all dose cohorts at baseline, on cycle 4 day 1, and on cycle 7 day 1. The samples were drawn from a first-in-human, open-label, multicenter phase I dose-escalation trial of ivuxolimab. Adults with locally advanced or metastatic melanoma, renal cell carcinoma, hepatocellular carcinoma or head and neck squamous cell carcinoma were enrolled in the trial. Before TCR sequencing, CD4+ T cells and CD8+ T cells were sorted from peripheral blood as separate populations.

On this clone: Its antigen is unknown. Per-base quality was not reported, and no clone a single base away is much larger than it.

The sample in question was CD4+ or CD8+ T cells sorted from blood, obtained in a trial of the OX40 agonist ivuxolimab. Recombination connected TRBV18 to TRBJ2-2; TRBD1 aligns with 9 central bases. The receptor comes from an adult with an advanced solid tumor such as melanoma, head and neck, liver or kidney cancer. The CDR3 reads as follows: CASSPRDRVNTGELFF. The DNA is TGTGCCAGCTCACCACGGGACAGGGTGAACACCGGGGAGCTGTTTTTT.